The source of this T cell receptor beta chain is a study of CD8 T cell repertoires and HIV-1 epitope variants. Study overall: Separate from the cultures, 1M uncultured T cells served as baseline.

Worth noting for this clone: Antigen: not known.

The CDR3 is made up of 15 amino acids. Deletions cut 1 base from V and 2 bases from J, with 11 bases between. Germline-derived CDR1 and CDR2 are LGHNA and YNFKEQ. Only in-frame clones appear in the TCRdb table, and some are missing; sequencing was by immunoSEQ multiplex PCR. The table has approximately 4,200 clones, approximately 65% seen once; the top ten hold more than 35%. The origin of this receptor is a male donor with HIV. The rearrangement uses TRBV4-2 and TRBJ1-2; D not resolved. Sequencing used cultured CD8+ T cells derived from PBMCs. CDR3 in DNA: TGTGCCAGCAGCCAAGTGAGTACAGAAAACTATGGCTACACCTTC. This gives the protein CASSQVSTENYGYTF.